The clone carrying this T cell receptor beta chain was detected a few times. The library put unique molecular identifiers onto individual cDNA molecules. Study processing details: A per-sample median of about 100,000 TCRs was observed, with counts ranging from roughly 23,224 to 700,000. TCRdb re-called the RACE reads with MiXCR, one entry per CDR3 protein. The V and J calls reflect TCRdb's pipeline rather than the authors' work. The data hold under 90,000 distinct CDR3 sequences, with over 8.5% observed a single time. Time point noted: healthy volunteer bleed at 6 weeks. Blood, whole and unfractionated, served as the source for total RNA extraction. V shed 5 bases and J shed 5 bases, with 12 bases lying between them. The length of the CDR3 is 13 residues. The germline gives CDR1 MNHEY, CDR2 SMNVEV (reference sequence). These data come from a study of human T cells and chemical hapten exposure. Study context: Small differences in pooled library volume mainly drove the variation in TCR yields per sample.

This receptor was taken from a male donor in good health. Some clones in this sample may be carry-over from other donors' samples. The sample comprised whole blood. The chain couples TRBV27 to TRBJ2-5; D possibly corresponds to TRBD1 (6 bases). The CDR3 loop reads CASSPRQVETQYF. DNA of the CDR3: TGTGCCAGCAGTCCCAGACAGGTTGAGACCCAGTACTTC.